Given below is one T cell receptor beta chain in context. Antigen specificity is unknown. The sample is drawn from a study of cytomegalovirus exposure and HLA in healthy donors. Germline loops: CDR1 GTSNPN, CDR2 SVGIG (reference sequence). The CDR3 loop spans 13 amino acids. V shed 1 base and J shed 11 bases, with 18 bases lying between them. Vbeta (60) and Jbeta (13) primers were used in the PCR. As handled by the study authors: An analysis that came later counted roughly 80 million unique TCR beta chains, around 10 million shared. The table came from immunoSEQ multiplex PCR; TCRdb's copy has only in-frame clones and leaves some out. D and trimming come from the DNA, and the V and J calls and clone size come from that table. The sample lists tens of thousands of clones, 65% to 85% occurring once. Study results and caveats: Among the CMV-associated chains, a few were confirmed in vitro as specific for CMV antigens. The study labeled 150 to 200 TCR beta chains cytomegalovirus-associated.

Sequenced: PBMCs. The clonotype was recovered from a girl aged 2-10 years in good health and CMV-seropositive. The rearrangement joins TRBV30 to TRBJ2-7, with D perhaps matching TRBD1 (5 bases). The DNA for the CDR3 is TGTGCCTGGAGTGGGAATCATGGGGCTATGGAGTACTTC. This sequence encodes CAWSGNHGAMEYF.